Each of the 31 T cell receptor beta chains below was sequenced from the same sample in a study of cytomegalovirus exposure and HLA in healthy donors. Primers for the PCR totalled 60 Vbeta and 13 Jbeta. TCRdb's copy holds only in-frame clones and misses some; the assay was immunoSEQ multiplex PCR. Altogether about 130,000 clones are present, about 80% being singletons, with the ten largest covering about 3.3%. Sequenced sample: PBMCs. The origin of the receptors is a male donor in good health and CMV-seronegative.

The CDR3 is CSVSSGQVNTEAFF. CDR3 nucleotide sequence: TGCAGCGTCAGTTCGGGACAGGTGAACACTGAAGCTTTCTTT. The chain has TRBV29-1 and TRBJ1-1; 8 bases align to TRBD1. Germline V gene lookup returns CDR1 SQVTM and CDR2 ANQGSEA. The CDR3 has 14 residues. J was trimmed by 0 bases and V by 6 bases; bases with no gene match: 6.

V usage is TRBV7-6 and J usage is TRBJ1-1; TRBD1 matches 10 bases. Trimming at V came to 5 bases and at J to 1 base, leaving 7 bases not matched to a gene. CDR1 is SGHVS and CDR2 is FNYEAQ in the germline V gene. This CDR3 region has 16 residues. CDR3 in DNA: TGTGCCAGCAGCCGGGGGACAGGGGCAAAGAACACTGAAGCTTTCTTT. Its protein product is CASSRGTGAKNTEAFF.

This chain links TRBV27 with TRBJ2-2; 7 nucleotides align to TRBD1. Germline lookup yields CDR1 MNHEY and CDR2 SMNVEV (reference sequence). The ends lost 7 bases at V and 2 bases at J; junction bases unmatched: 7. This CDR3 spans 15 amino acids. The CDR3 protein is CASTPGTVNTGELFF. CDR3 in DNA: TGTGCCAGCACCCCTGGGACAGTAAACACCGGGGAGCTGTTTTTT.

The sample holds one count of this clone. This sequence joins TRBV7-8 and TRBJ1-5, with 9 nucleotides matching TRBD1. V trimming: 5 bases; J trimming: 9 bases; junction bases outside the gene matches: 8. Germline CDR1 and CDR2: SGHVS and FQNEAQ. The CDR3 totals 14 residues. The CDR3 sequence is CASSRGQGLWPQHF. The CDR3 region has the DNA TGTGCCAGCAGCCGAGGACAGGGGCTCTGGCCCCAGCATTTT.

The V call is TRBV13, the J call TRBJ1-3; a possible D gene is TRBD1 (5 bases). Trimming left V 8 bases short and J 0 bases short, with 14 bases between. Germline V gene sequence: CDR1 PRHDT, CDR2 FYEKMQ (reference sequence). This CDR3 has 15 amino acids. The CDR3 spells CASSQGLYSGNTIYF. The CDR3 DNA sequence: TGTGCCAGCTCGCAGGGTCTGTACTCTGGAAACACCATATATTTT.

Comments on this clone: The junction departs from germline at one end; a sequencing error may be responsible. The gene calls are TRBV7-9 and TRBJ1-5, with D perhaps TRBD1 (5 bases). Germline V gene data show CDR1 as SEHNR and CDR2 as FQNEAQ (reference sequence). The CDR3 has 12 residues. The CDR3 protein is CSSSLGGGPQHF. CDR3 nucleotides: TGTTCCAGCAGCTTAGGCGGGGGGCCCCAGCATTTT.

J is TRBJ2-3 and V is TRBV27; 7 nucleotides align to TRBD1. Germline V gives CDR1 MNHEY, CDR2 SMNVEV (reference sequence). CDR3 length equals 15 residues. With 1 base clipped from V and 1 base from J, the junction kept 2 bases outside the gene matches. The CDR3 DNA is TGTGCCAGCAGTTTATGGGGGACAGGCACAGATACGCAGTATTTT. This encodes CASSLWGTGTDTQYF.

The chain is built from TRBV4-3 and TRBJ1-6; D is unclear. Germline CDR1 and CDR2: LGHNA and YSLEER. The V end was cut by 4 bases, the J end by 12 bases, with 10 bases between. CDR3 length: 12 residues. Here the CDR3 reads CASSLDPGPLHF. The CDR3 nucleotides read TGCGCCAGCAGCCTCGACCCGGGACCCCTCCACTTT.

This clone has just one count. The V call is TRBV11-2, the J call TRBJ1-4, with D maybe TRBD1 (5 bases). V shed 5 bases and J shed 7 bases, with 17 bases lying between them. Germline CDR1 SGHAT, CDR2 FQNNGV. This CDR3 spans 15 amino acids. For the CDR3, the DNA is TGTGCCAGCAGCCAAAATCGCGGGGGACGTGAAAAACTGTTTTTT. It is translated as CASSQNRGGREKLFF. The complete variable domain, with remaining parts taken from reference TRBV11-2 and TRBJ1-4, reads EAGVAQSPRYKIIEKRQSVAFWCNPISGHATLYWYQQILGQGPKLLIQFQNNGVVDDSQLPKDRFSAERLKGVDSTLKIQPAKLEDSAVYLCASSQNRGGREKLFFGSGTQLSVL.

The gene calls are TRBV5-1 and TRBJ2-5; TRBD1 agrees at 7 bases. The CDR3 contains 16 residues. Germline trimming cut 4 bases from V and 1 base from J; bases unmatched to any gene: 10. Germline values: CDR1 SGHRS, CDR2 YFSETQ. In DNA form, the CDR3 reads TGCGCCAGCAGCCCTCTGGACAGGCCTGTCCAAGAGACCCAGTACTTC. It encodes CASSPLDRPVQETQYF.

Sample share makes this clone medium-sized (0.01 to 0.1%). The CDR3 DNA is TGTGCCAGCAGTCTGACTAGCCGTCTACTAAATGAGCAGTTCTTC. It is translated as CASSLTSRLLNEQFF. The chain joins TRBV27 to TRBJ2-1; 7 bases map to TRBD2. Germline assignment: CDR1 MNHEY and CDR2 SMNVEV (reference sequence). This CDR3 has 15 amino acids. With 5 bases clipped from V and 7 bases from J, the junction kept 11 bases outside the gene matches.

This clone appeared a few times. CDR3 sequence (DNA): TGCGCCAGCAGTGCATCCGAGGCCCACAATGAGCAGTTCTTC. Residues: CASSASEAHNEQFF. This chain uses TRBV10-1 with TRBJ2-1; D remains ambiguous. This CDR3 has 14 amino acids. Germline V gives CDR1 WNHNN, CDR2 SYGVQD (reference sequence). V was cut by 4 bases and J by 5 bases, with 12 bases left in between.

The chain has TRBV27 and TRBJ1-6, with TRBD1 matching over 8 bases. Trimming removed 6 bases from V and 7 bases from J; junction bases left unmatched: 5. This CDR3 is 14 amino acids long. Germline CDR1 reads MNHEY; CDR2 reads SMNVEV (reference sequence). The CDR3 DNA is TGTGCCAGCAGGTTGACAGGGGTCAATTCACCCCTCCACTTT. Translated, it gives CASRLTGVNSPLHF.

V gene TRBV7-8 combines with J gene TRBJ2-7; 14 bases fit TRBD2. Germline CDR1 is SGHVS and CDR2 is FQNEAQ. With 5 bases clipped from V and 6 bases from J, the junction kept 6 bases outside the gene matches. The CDR3 covers 15 residues. CDR3 protein: CASSQRGLAGGEQYF. The CDR3 region has the DNA TGTGCCAGCAGCCAAAGAGGACTAGCGGGGGGCGAGCAGTACTTC.

This chain connects TRBV29-1 to TRBJ1-4; D not resolved. Trimming left V 7 bases short and J 5 bases short, with 11 bases between. Germline CDR1 reads SQVTM; CDR2 reads ANQGSEA. This CDR3 comprises 12 residues. The CDR3, as DNA: TGCAGCGCCCGTCAGGAAAATGAAAAACTGTTTTTT. Protein: CSARQENEKLFF.

In this sample, this clone turned up a few times. The chain recombines TRBV27 with TRBJ2-5, with 13 bases identical to TRBD2. Trimming took 8 bases from V and 1 from J; bases not matched to a gene: 7. CDR3 length: 16 amino acids. CDR1 and CDR2 from the germline V gene are MNHEY and SMNVEV (reference sequence). In DNA, the CDR3 is TGTGCCAGCCGGGGCCGACTAGCGGGGGGCCAAGAGACCCAGTACTTC. Amino acid sequence: CASRGRLAGGQETQYF.

The chain joins TRBV7-2 to TRBJ2-7; D may be TRBD1 (5 bases). The CDR3 is 15 amino acids. Trimming stripped 1 base from V and 2 bases from J, with 12 bases between. From germline, CDR1 is SGHTA and CDR2 FQGNSA. In DNA, the CDR3 is TGTGCCAGCAGCTTAGGGAAGTCGACAGCCTACGAGCAGTACTTC. It specifies CASSLGKSTAYEQYF.

J is TRBJ2-1 and V is TRBV2, with a weak D call TRBD1 (5 bases). The CDR3 covers 12 residues. Germline V gene lookup returns CDR1 SNHLY and CDR2 FYNNEI. V was clipped by 5 bases and J by 8 bases, with 10 bases between them. The DNA for the CDR3 is TGTGCCAGCAGTTCCGTAGGGGATGAGCAGTTCTTC. It codes for CASSSVGDEQFF. The whole variable domain, filled in from reference TRBV2 and TRBJ2-1, reads EPEVTQTPSHQVTQMGQEVILRCVPISNHLYFYWYRQILGQKVEFLVSFYNNEISEKSEIFDDQFSVERPDGSNFTLKIRSTKLEDSAMYFCASSSVGDEQFFGPGTRLTVL.

This rearrangement joins TRBV19 to TRBJ2-1; weak D call: TRBD1 (6 bases). CDR3 size: 15 residues. Germline V gives CDR1 LNHDA, CDR2 SQIVND (reference sequence). V lost 0 bases to trimming and J lost 2 bases, with 8 bases between them. The CDR3 here is CASSIDYRAYNEQFF. Here the CDR3 DNA reads TGTGCCAGTAGTATAGATTACAGGGCCTACAATGAGCAGTTCTTC.

The gene calls are TRBV5-1 and TRBJ2-1; 10 nucleotides agree with TRBD2. In germline, CDR1 is SGHRS, CDR2 YFSETQ. The CDR3 extends over 15 amino acids. Trimming removed 4 bases from V and 4 bases from J; junction bases left unmatched: 5. This chain's CDR3 is CASSVSGGPYNEQFF. CDR3 in DNA: TGCGCCAGCAGCGTTAGCGGGGGGCCTTACAATGAGCAGTTCTTC.

The V gene is TRBV6-5, the J gene TRBJ2-7, with D perhaps matching TRBD1 (5 bases). Looked up from germline, CDR1 is MNHEY and CDR2 is SVGAGI. V was cut by 5 bases and J by 4 bases, with 9 bases left in between. CDR3 length: 12 residues. The CDR3 protein is CASSIRVYEQYF. Written as DNA, the CDR3 is TGTGCCAGCAGTATCAGGGTTTACGAGCAGTACTTC.

Details on this clone: One end of the junction is discordant with germline, which a read error may explain. The chain carries TRBV7-2 and TRBJ2-6; D uncertain. The CDR3 extends over 14 amino acids. Germline V lookup: CDR1 SGHTA, CDR2 FQGNSA. Here the CDR3 reads CASSLNSQENGLTF. The CDR3 DNA sequence: TGTGCCAGCAGCTTAAACAGCCAAGAGAACGGCCTGACTTTC.

The chain is built from TRBV7-9 and TRBJ2-3, with D maybe TRBD2 (6 bases). There are 15 residues in the CDR3. CDR1 is SEHNR, CDR2 FQNEAQ, per germline (reference sequence). V lost 5 bases and J lost 6, with 18 bases in between. This chain's CDR3 is CASSQEGLREDTQYF. The DNA for the CDR3 is TGTGCCAGCAGCCAGGAGGGGCTCCGCGAGGATACGCAGTATTTT. Complete variable domain (other parts from reference TRBV7-9 and TRBJ2-3): DTGVSQNPRHKITKRGQNVTFRCDPISEHNRLYWYRQTLGQGPEFLTYFQNEAQLEKSRLLSDRFSAERPKGSFSTLEIQRTEQGDSAMYLCASSQEGLREDTQYFGPGTRLTVL.

V and J are TRBV11-1 and TRBJ2-1; D gene uncertain. V shed 3 bases and J shed 9 bases, with 12 bases lying between them. CDR1 and CDR2 from the germline V gene are SGHAT and FQDESV (reference sequence). The CDR3 totals 13 residues. The DNA of the CDR3 is TGTGCCAGCAGCTTCCAGTCGTCCACTGAGCAGTTCTTC. Protein sequence: CASSFQSSTEQFF.

The genes are TRBV27 and TRBJ1-5; 11 positions match TRBD1. The CDR3 is 17 amino acids. The germline V gene encodes CDR1 MNHEY and CDR2 SMNVEV (reference sequence). The V gene end was trimmed by 0 bases and the J gene end by 3 bases; junction bases not matched to a gene: 4. The chain's CDR3 is CASSLSGQGADNQPQHF. CDR3 bases: TGTGCCAGCAGTTTATCAGGACAGGGGGCCGACAATCAGCCCCAGCATTTT.

The chain recombines TRBV27 with TRBJ2-7; D is uncertain. The germline V gene encodes CDR1 MNHEY and CDR2 SMNVEV (reference sequence). V was trimmed by 2 bases and J by 2 bases, leaving 10 bases between them. The CDR3 runs to 14 residues. The CDR3 bases are TGTGCCAGCAGTTTAAATTGGAGAGCCTACGAGCAGTACTTC. This codes for CASSLNWRAYEQYF.

A remark on this clone: Relative to the germline gene, one junction end is altered; a read error may explain this. V gene TRBV5-4 combines with J gene TRBJ2-4; D gene uncertain. CDR3 size: 12 residues. Germline CDR1 and CDR2: SGHNT and YYREEE (reference sequence). The DNA for the CDR3 is TGTGCCAGCAGCTTGGACAAAAACAGTCAGTACTTC. This codes for CASSLDKNSQYF.

The chain couples TRBV27 to TRBJ2-7; D is unresolved. This CDR3 is built from 16 residues. CDR1 is MNHEY and CDR2 is SMNVEV in the germline V gene (reference sequence). V was trimmed by 4 bases and J by 6 bases, leaving 22 bases between them. The CDR3 protein is CASSSSPLLIYAEQYF. The CDR3 nucleotides are TGTGCCAGCAGTTCGTCCCCACTACTTATCTACGCCGAGCAGTACTTC.

The gene calls are TRBV19 and TRBJ1-4, with D perhaps TRBD1 (5 bases). This CDR3 is built from 14 residues. The V end was cut by 7 bases, the J end by 6 bases, with 15 bases between. The germline V gene has CDR1 LNHDA and CDR2 SQIVND (reference sequence). DNA for the CDR3: TGTGCCAGTAATGCCCAGGGCTGGGATGAAAAACTGTTTTTT. As protein: CASNAQGWDEKLFF. Filled out from reference TRBV19 and TRBJ1-4, the complete variable domain reads DGGITQSPKYLFRKEGQNVTLSCEQNLNHDAMYWYRQDPGQGLRLIYYSQIVNDFQKGDIAEGYSVSREKKESFPLTVTSAQKNPTAFYLCASNAQGWDEKLFFGSGTQLSVL.

This clone was picked up one time. The chain joins TRBV11-2 to TRBJ2-5; a weak D match, TRBD2 (5 bases). The CDR3 runs to 15 residues. Germline assignment: CDR1 SGHAT and CDR2 FQNNGV. Deletions cut 5 bases from V and 4 bases from J, with 17 bases between. For the CDR3, the DNA is TGTGCCAGCAGCCCACGGCACGGCGAGGGAGAGACCCAGTACTTC. Its protein is CASSPRHGEGETQYF.

This chain connects TRBV5-1 to TRBJ2-2, with 9 bases fitting TRBD1. CDR1 and CDR2 from the germline V gene are SGHRS and YFSETQ. The trim removed 4 bases at V and 6 bases at J, leaving 7 bases unmatched. This CDR3 is built from 15 residues. The CDR3 protein is CASSHGQGSSGELFF. The CDR3 coding sequence is TGCGCCAGCAGCCACGGACAGGGGTCTTCCGGGGAGCTGTTTTTT.